The subject of this entry is one T cell receptor beta chain. Its antigen is undetermined. The junction departs from the called germline gene at one end, perhaps through a read error. This sample stems from a study of blood T cells in healthy people across ages. Primed by a sample-barcoded 5' primer and a J-beta primer mix, a second PCR proceeded for 7 to 11 cycles. One entry per CDR3 protein, called by TCRdb with MiXCR from the 5' RACE reads. The sample includes roughly 1.9 million distinct CDR3 sequences, about two fifths of them seen just once. CDR1 is SGHTA and CDR2 is FQGNSA in the germline V gene. The CDR3 length is 16 residues. Notes on the study in general: The recorded TCR beta diversity per million T cells decreased in a roughly linear manner with age. Estimated diversity, derived from one million T cells, was regarded as an underestimate.

This TCR came from a human donor in good health. The sequenced sample consisted of blood. The J gene is TRBJ2-6, the V gene TRBV7-2; maybe TRBD2 (6 bases). The CDR3 DNA follows: TGTGCGAGCAGCTTAGTGAGGAGGGCTGGGGCCAACGTCCTGACTTTC. Translation: CASSLVRRAGANVLTF.